Listed here are 18 T cell receptor delta chains from one sample, sequenced in a study of γδ T cells in repeated Plasmodium falciparum infection. TCRdb processed the multiplex PCR reads again with the CATT caller. The table records 70,000 to 95,000 delta-chain clones, over 1.1% of them present only once. Flow sorting of PBMC yielded separate Vgamma9/Vdelta2+ and Vdelta2-negative gammadelta T cell populations for bulk repertoire analysis. Sequenced input: gamma-delta T cells from blood. The receptors were gathered from a pool of human donors (malaria-infected and uninfected, not separated).

This clone showed up just a few times. A read error likely explains this, since a far larger clone differs by one base. This sample also contains other DNA sequences that code for the same CDR3. This chain connects TRDV3 to TRDJ1; perhaps TRDD3 as D (6 bases). The CDR3 covers 18 residues. The V end was cut by 5 bases, the J end by 7 bases, with 35 bases between. CDR1 and CDR2 (germline): TVYSNPD, GDNSRS (reference sequence). CDR3 sequence: CALAVTFWGFARGGKLIF. The CDR3 DNA is TGTGCCCTAGCCGTTACATTCTGGGGATTCGCTCGAGGGGGTAAACTCATCTTT.

Note on this clone: This is likely an artifact of a read error, given a far larger clone one base away. At the DNA level, this CDR3 is encoded by other sequences in the same sample as well. The chain uses TRDV2 and TRDJ1; D unresolved. The J gene was not available in TCRdb and was assigned here by matching the DNA to germline segments. Per germline, CDR1 GEAIGNYY and CDR2 EKD. This CDR3 has 19 amino acids. CDR3 sequence: CACDTGAAPSPTYTDKLIF. CDR3 sequence (DNA): TGTGCCTGTGACACCGGGGCGGCCCCGTCCCCCACGTACACTGATAAACTCATCTTT.

This clone came up a few times. This likely came from a read error, as a far larger clone is one base away. This sample also contains other DNA sequences that code for the same CDR3. The CDR3 region has the DNA TGTGCTCTTGGGGAAGTTGAATCCAACGTACTGGGGGACCCTAACACCGATAAACTCATCTTT. Encoded protein: CALGEVESNVLGDPNTDKLIF. The rearrangement joins TRDV1 to TRDJ1; 9 nucleotides align to TRDD3. This CDR3 contains 21 residues. J gave up 0 bases and V 2 bases, and 19 bases lay outside the gene matches. Germline-derived CDR1 and CDR2 are TSWWSYY and QGS.

Points on this clone: A far larger clone differs by one base, so this is likely a read error. Other DNA variants within this sample encode the same CDR3. Here the V gene is TRDV2, but the J gene went uncalled; the table calls TRDD3, which could not be checked here. The length of the CDR3 is 17 residues. In germline, CDR1 is GEAIGNYY, CDR2 EKD. CDR3 amino acids: CACDTPWGIPDSDKLIF. CDR3 bases: TGTGCCTGTGACACTCCCTGGGGGATACCAGACAGCGATAAGCTCATCTTT.

Turning to this clone: TCRdb's protein, taken from a much larger clone, differs from this DNA's translation at residue 6, likely owing to a read error; the protein displayed comes from the DNA. V and J are TRDV2 and TRDJ2, with 12 bases aligning to TRDD3. The J gene, missing from TCRdb, was assigned here through DNA to germline matching. There are 18 residues in the CDR3. V trimming: 0 bases; J trimming: 3 bases; junction bases outside the gene matches: 7. Germline-derived CDR1 and CDR2 are GEAIGNYY and EKD. The CDR3 DNA follows: TGTGCCTGTGACACCCCTCTGGGGGATACGGGCGTGACAGCACAACTCTTCTTT. Translating it yields CACDTPLGDTGVTAQLFF.

This clone was seen at least ten times. The chain uses TRDV1 and TRDJ1; 9 bases are shared with TRDD3. The CDR3 runs to 16 residues. Germline V gene lookup returns CDR1 TSWWSYY and CDR2 QGS. The trim removed 4 bases at V and 1 base at J, leaving 7 bases unmatched. The CDR3 nucleotides are TGTGCTCTTGGGGGGATGGGGATACGTACCACCGATAAACTCATCTTT. This sequence encodes CALGGMGIRTTDKLIF.

The table lists this clone with a few counts. TCRdb pairs this DNA with a much larger clone's protein that differs at residue 11, likely a read error; the protein shown was translated from the DNA. This chain links TRDV2 with TRDJ1, with 9 bases matching TRDD3. The CDR3 is 17 residues long. Germline V gene lookup returns CDR1 GEAIGNYY and CDR2 EKD. V gave up 3 bases and J gave up 0 bases; unmatched junction bases: 10. The CDR3 here is CACDSSSLGDHTDKLIF. The CDR3 DNA follows: TGTGCCTGTGACTCTTCCTCTCTGGGGGATCACACCGATAAACTCATCTTT.

The sample holds a few counts of this clone. The mismatch at residue 15 between this DNA's translation and the TCRdb protein of a much larger clone likely reflects a read error; the protein shown is translated from the DNA. The chain links TRDV1 to TRDJ1, with TRDD3 matching over 11 bases. TCRdb leaves out the J gene; it was filled in here by matching the DNA to germline. The germline V gene has CDR1 TSWWSYY and CDR2 QGS. The CDR3 is made up of 25 amino acids. J was trimmed by 0 bases and V by 4 bases; bases with no gene match: 31. CDR3 coding DNA: TGTGCTCTTGGGGGTACCCACGGGAGCAACTACTGGGGGATATCCCCATCCTTGTACACCGATAAACTCATCTTT. Its protein product is CALGGTHGSNYWGISPSLYTDKLIF.

Of note for this clone: The protein given by TCRdb reflects a much larger clone and differs at residue 5 from this DNA's translation, likely from a read error; the protein shown is the DNA's translation. This chain joins TRDV2 and TRDJ1, with 11 positions matching TRDD3. Germline CDR1 is GEAIGNYY and CDR2 is EKD. The ends lost 3 bases at V and 0 bases at J; junction bases unmatched: 17. This CDR3 is built from 20 residues. The CDR3 loop is CACDAEKVLGDKVYTDKLIF. CDR3 nucleotide sequence: TGTGCCTGTGACGCCGAGAAAGTACTGGGGGATAAGGTGTACACCGATAAACTCATCTTT.

The sample holds a few counts of this clone. TCRdb shows a much larger clone's protein in place of this DNA's translation, and the two differ at residue 21, likely through a read error; the protein shown is translated from the DNA. No J gene was called, and the V gene is TRDV1; TRDD3, the table's D call, lacks a check against the DNA. In germline, CDR1 is TSWWSYY, CDR2 QGS. This CDR3 region has 23 residues. DNA of the CDR3: TGTGCTCTTGGGTCTTCTTCCTACATAGGGTTGGGGGCTGGGGGATACGTCCGCGATAAACGCATCTTT. Translating gives CALGSSSYIGLGAGGYVRDKRIF.

Comment on this clone: This DNA's translation differs at residue 3 from TCRdb's protein, which comes from a much larger clone; a read error is likely, and the protein shown is translated from the DNA. The rearrangement uses TRDV2 and TRDJ1; D call uncertain. Because TCRdb records no J gene, it was assigned here through a match of the DNA to germline. The CDR3 is made up of 15 amino acids. Looked up from germline, CDR1 is GEAIGNYY and CDR2 is EKD. CDR3 bases: TGTGCCTATGACACCGTAGAAGAGGATACCGATAAACTCATCTTT. It encodes CAYDTVEEDTDKLIF.

This clone appeared a few times. The protein recorded in TCRdb matches a much larger clone and deviates from this DNA's translation at residue 13, suggesting a read error; the protein here is obtained by translating the DNA. The V gene was identified as TRDV3, while no J gene was called; the DNA was not compared with TRDD3, the D call given in the table. Germline V gene data show CDR1 as TVYSNPD and CDR2 as GDNSRS (reference sequence). The CDR3 length is 14 residues. CDR3 coding DNA: TGTGCCTGGAAATCCGGGGGGTACACCGATAAACTCACCTTT. This sequence encodes CAWKSGGYTDKLTF.

Concerning this clone itself: The protein TCRdb lists belongs to a much larger clone and differs from this DNA's translation at residue 5, which points to a read error; the protein shown is made from the DNA. The gene calls are TRDV2 and TRDJ2; 7 bases are a match to TRDD3. TCRdb supplies no J gene; here it was assigned by aligning the nucleotide sequence to germline. Trimming took 3 bases from V and 2 from J; bases not matched to a gene: 2. CDR1 GEAIGNYY and CDR2 EKD come from the germline V gene. The CDR3 has 14 residues. CDR3 DNA: TGTGCCTGTGACGGCTGGGGGTTGACAGCACAACTCTTCTTT. Translating it yields CACDGWGLTAQLFF.

There are a few counts of this clone. The protein recorded in TCRdb matches a much larger clone and deviates from this DNA's translation at residue 14, suggesting a read error; the protein here is obtained by translating the DNA. V usage is TRDV1 and J usage is TRDJ1, with 8 nucleotides matching TRDD3. CDR1 and CDR2 (germline): TSWWSYY, QGS. Losses at the gene ends were 1 base for V and 3 bases for J; bases not matched to a gene: 16. CDR3 length: 19 amino acids. Here the CDR3 DNA reads TGTGCTCTTGGGGAACATTACGTCTCGGGGGATATTGATCCCGATAAACTCATCTTT. It yields the protein CALGEHYVSGDIDPDKLIF.

Of note for this clone: TCRdb pairs this DNA with a much larger clone's protein that differs at residue 13, likely a read error; the protein shown was translated from the DNA. The chain combines TRDV1 with TRDJ1; 10 bases are a match to TRDD3. Because TCRdb records no J gene, it was assigned here through a match of the DNA to germline. In germline, CDR1 is TSWWSYY, CDR2 QGS. CDR3 length equals 22 residues. Trimming at V came to 0 bases and at J to 0 bases, leaving 19 bases not matched to a gene. In DNA, the CDR3 is TGTGCTCTTGGGGAACTAGTTCATTACTGGGGGATTCCATACGCGTACACCGATAAACTCATCTTT. This sequence encodes CALGELVHYWGIPYAYTDKLIF.

This clone was detected a few times. The V call is TRDV2, the J call TRDJ1, with TRDD3 as a possible D gene (5 bases). No J gene was available from TCRdb, and it was assigned here by a germline match of the DNA. CDR1 and CDR2 from the germline V gene are GEAIGNYY and EKD. Trimming removed 1 base from V and 0 bases from J, with 29 bases in between. The CDR3 totals 21 residues. CDR3 sequence (DNA): TGTGCCTGTGACACGAAGCGATGGAGGTGGAAGAGGATAGAGTACACCGATAAACTCATCTTT. Protein sequence: CACDTKRWRWKRIEYTDKLIF.

In regard to this clone: This likely reflects a read error, since a far larger clone is one base away. Other DNA sequences within the sample encode an identical CDR3. The V gene is listed as TRDV2; no J gene was called; no DNA check was done on the table's D call, TRDD3. Germline lookup yields CDR1 GEAIGNYY and CDR2 EKD. The CDR3 is 16 amino acids. Written as DNA, the CDR3 is TGTGCCTGTGACTCCTTACTGGGGGAAAACACCGATAAGCTCATCTTT. Residues: CACDSLLGENTDKLIF.

Only a few counts were recorded for this clone. For this DNA, TCRdb reports the protein of a much larger clone, which diverges at residue 16, most likely from a read error; the protein presented here is translated directly from the DNA. CDR3 protein: CALVGLLGDWIPYPSCTDKLIF. The DNA for the CDR3 is TGTGCTCTTGTCGGCTTACTGGGGGACTGGATACCATACCCATCGTGCACCGATAAACTCATCTTT. The chain recombines TRDV1 with TRDJ1, with 9 bases lining up with TRDD3. Here the J gene was assigned by germline matching of the DNA, as TCRdb has none. The CDR3 sequence is 22 residues long. Germline CDR1 TSWWSYY, CDR2 QGS. V trimming: 7 bases; J trimming: 1 base; junction bases outside the gene matches: 28.